The T cell receptor (beta chain) described here comes from a study of tumor-infiltrating lymphocytes in primary liver carcinoma (dated by TCRdb to the late 2010s). Regarding the study in general: Between November 2015 and March 2016, five patients in China with histopathologically diagnosed primary liver carcinoma had surgical resection. Of the five patients, three men and two women aged 30 to 69 years, four had hepatocellular carcinoma and one had combined HCC and intrahepatic cholangiocarcinoma. The five patients had tumors staged T1-T3 N0M0, with maximum diameters ranging from roughly 4 to 10 cm. Samples yielded roughly 3.65 to 7.13 million productive TCRbeta reads; read depth did not differ significantly between tissue types. The study combined TCRbeta repertoire sequencing, expression microarrays and whole-exome sequencing across five regions of each liver tumor, with adjacent normal tissue and blood. A total of some 35 specimens from 5 patients went through TCRbeta repertoire sequencing, namely 25 tumor regions, 5 adjacent noncancerous liver tissues and 5 peripheral blood samples. Repertoires from technical replicates were highly reproducible, with mean shared-clone rates about 0.88 and correlation coefficients above 0.95.

A total of 15 residues make up the CDR3, ends included. CDR3 DNA only is kept here, 45 bases in frame from base 1. CDR1 and CDR2, per the germline V gene, are MGHRA and YSYEKL. Regarding this clonotype: No cognate antigen has been identified for it. Since no conserved phenylalanine or tryptophan closes the CDR3, a read error is the likely cause.

Blood RNA was extracted from unsorted whole blood using TRIzol reagent, and germline DNA was obtained with the DNeasy Blood & Tissue kit. At the time of sampling, the patients had chronic HBV infection and had not received any treatment. Before surgery, around 4.2 milliliters of peripheral blood were collected into K2EDTA tubes. A constant-region primer and ProtoScript II reverse transcriptase were used to reverse-transcribe TCRbeta-specific cDNA from about 500 ng total RNA. The TCRbeta libraries were prepared through three rounds of nested multiplex PCR following a slightly modified ARM-PCR procedure. Each of the first two PCR rounds ran for approximately 9 cycles and used multiplex TRBV1-TRBV30 forward primers together with a Cbeta reverse primer. Sample barcodes and Illumina adapters were added in a final 25-cycle PCR with Deep VentR polymerase. Amplicons of 200-500 bp were gel-purified with a QIAquick gel extraction kit before sequencing. The TCRbeta amplicons were sequenced with 250-bp paired-end reads on an Illumina HiSeq 2500. Per the original workflow: Quality trimming of reads was performed with Trimmomatic v0.33, and paired reads were merged with FLASH v1.2.11 so that full CDR3 sequences could be recovered. V, D and J germline segments were assigned to the rearranged TCRbeta sequences by MiGEC v1.2.1b. Clonotype statistics, along with Shannon-Wiener diversity indices, were calculated using VDJtools v1.0.0. Except for diversity analysis, only the 250 most abundant clonotypes of each sample were used in subsequent analyses to reduce sampling bias. In-frame beta chains were kept once TCRdb had trimmed the public reads at Q25 with fastp and called clones with MiXCR. Each entry is one CDR3 protein sequence, shown with its most common DNA and genes. The V and J calls follow TCRdb's processing rather than the paper's. The sample table contains hundreds of thousands of distinct CDR3 sequences; only one count was recorded for 50% to 60% of them. More than 15% of the sample goes to the ten largest clones.

Beyond this particular receptor, the publication reports: Compared with blood, tumors had a significantly larger share of the repertoire taken up by the top 250 clones (p = 0.039). The study included only four to six patients, and the authors note findings should be validated in a larger study. Only the TCR beta chain was sequenced, which likely underestimates true repertoire diversity because unpaired alpha chains were not captured. Repertoire overlap was higher between tumor regions (mean around 35%) than tumor-adjacent (roughly 17%) or tumor-blood (approximately 14%) pairs, consistent with antigen-driven expansion. Comparison of CD4+ and CD8+ T cell repertoires was precluded by the use of bulk unsorted samples.

The sequence is built from TRBV4-1 and TRBJ1-1, with TRBD1 tentatively as D gene (6 bases match). The TCR sequence derives from a woman in her 30s with primary liver carcinoma and hepatitis B virus infection. Sequencing input: peripheral blood. The nucleotide sequence reads as follows: TGTGCCAGCAGCCACCTCACAGGGCCAAACACTGAAGCTTTCTCT. Its product reads: CASSHLTGPNTEAFS.